The source of this T cell receptor (beta chain) is a study of cytomegalovirus exposure and HLA in healthy donors. Overall study findings and caveats: It was only CMV serostatus that was available as immune exposure information.

CDR3 length: 14 residues. Germline V gene sequence: CDR1 SGHTA, CDR2 FQGNSA. J lost 4 bases, V lost 7 bases, and 8 bases had no gene match. To note about this clone: What it recognizes is unknown.

60 Vbeta and 13 Jbeta primers were used in PCR. Here immunoSEQ multiplex PCR was the method, and the copy in TCRdb shows in-frame clones only, minus some. Seen in this sample are around 110,000 clones; the ten most common clones hold around 7%. The source of this sequence is a man in his forties in good health and CMV-seropositive. The sample comprised PBMCs. V and J are TRBV7-2 and TRBJ1-2, with TRBD1 matching over 8 bases. The CDR3 reads CASTRGQGTYGYTF. For the CDR3, the DNA is TGTGCCAGCACGAGAGGACAGGGTACCTATGGCTACACCTTC.